This TCR beta chain was documented in a study of T-cell reconstitution after alpha-beta-depleted transplantation in children listed by TCRdb under 2016. Study-wide context: Using TCR repertoire profiling, the study followed T-cell immune reconstitution in a quantitative way in children after TCRalphabeta/CD19-depleted allogeneic hematopoietic cell transplantation.

This sample's treatment or condition label indicates: allogeneic hematopoietic cell transplantation with graft depleted of TCRalphabeta T cells and CD19 B cells. The children who served as transplant recipients had been given grafts of TCRalphabeta/CD19-depleted allogeneic hematopoietic cells. This clonotype showed up many times. Its recognized antigen is unknown. No much larger clone exists at a distance of one base, and base qualities are not known. Libraries were made using PCR. Sequencing relied on an Illumina HiSeq 2500. TCR libraries were prepared with molecular barcoding, using unique molecular identifiers to normalize TCRbeta repertoire quantification. TCRdb passed the public sequencing reads through fastp at Q25 and MiXCR, retaining productive beta sequences. Records with the same CDR3 protein are collapsed into one entry carrying the most frequent genes and DNA. This sample lists 95,000 to 120,000 distinct CDR3 sequences; around 6.4% were detected once. The ten most abundant clones make up approximately 23% of the sample.

The research as a whole found: Over subsequent months, a decline in hyperexpanded clone frequencies was noted, and after one year, T-cell counts and TCRbeta diversity were mostly ascribed to newly produced T cells. Apparently early alphabetaT-cell count recovery about two months after transplant reportedly relied on only several hundred rapidly expanded clones derived from non-depleted graft cells. In some patients, the high TCRbeta diversity seen at day 60 was put down to recipient T cells and intrathymic progenitors that had survived conditioning.

V is shortened by 0 bases, J by 7 bases, and the region joining them spans 12 bases. Sequences MNHEY (CDR1) and SVGEGT (CDR2) are obtained from the germline V gene. The cysteine opens and the phenylalanine closes a CDR3 of 14 amino acids. Of all the DNA, just the CDR3 is kept, 42 bases in frame from base 1. The sequencing used PBMCs, mostly from graft donor cells, collected 360 days after TCRalphabeta/CD19-depleted stem cell transplant. This chain is built from TRBV6-2 or TRBV6-3 and TRBJ1-1, with a weak D call of TRBD1 (5 bases match). This TCR was recovered from a male patient under 10 years old who had a stem cell transplant for acute lymphoblastic leukemia, so the T cells may come from the graft donor. The CDR3 in this case is CASSYSQGLFEAFF. The nucleotide sequence is TGTGCCAGCAGTTACTCGCAGGGTCTCTTTGAAGCTTTCTTT.